What follows are 2 T cell receptor beta chains derived from one specimen sequenced in a study of shared clonotypes between healthy human individuals. This table comes from immunoSEQ multiplex PCR, and its TCRdb copy is limited to in-frame clones, with some not included. Found here are around 2,100,000 clones, about 94% of them singletons; the top ten hold approximately 1.2%. Naive CD8 isolation took CD45RO-negative cells positively selected for CCR7 and excluded terminally differentiated effector memory CD45RA+ cells. The sequencing input was naive CD8+ T cells sorted from blood. The receptors were gathered from a man aged 18 to 29 in good health.

In this sample, this clone turned up once. The chain recombines TRBV4-3 with TRBJ2-1; possibly TRBD2 for D (6 bases). The CDR3 spans 16 residues. Per germline, CDR1 LGHNA and CDR2 YSLEER. Trimming shortened V by 4 bases and J by 8 bases, and 21 bases separated the two germline ends. CDR3 nucleotide sequence: TGCGCCAGCAGCCCCGACCCCGGCGGGGTCGGGGATGAGCAGTTCTTC. Translation gives CASSPDPGGVGDEQFF.

V is TRBV9 and J is TRBJ2-1; unclear D gene. From germline, CDR1 is SGDLS and CDR2 YYNGEE. V was clipped by 0 bases and J by 1 base, with 8 bases between them. The CDR3 consists of 15 residues. The CDR3 DNA sequence: TGTGCCAGCAGCGTAGCGGATATGTCCTACAATGAGCAGTTCTTC. It is translated as CASSVADMSYNEQFF.